These 18 T cell receptor beta chains originate from one sample sequenced in a study of T cells in Graves' hyperthyroidism and ophthalmopathy. RNA transcripts yielded amplified TCR beta CDR3 regions. A set of HTBI primers served as the primers for a first-round RT-PCR of the TCR CDR3. One entry per CDR3 protein results from TCRdb running MiXCR on the multiplex PCR reads. The sample lists 310,000 or so distinct CDR3 sequences, about a sixth occurring once. The sample consisted of blood. All receptors come from a woman between 55 and 75 years old with Graves' ophthalmopathy.

V gene TRBV20-1 combines with J gene TRBJ2-7; 8 nucleotides agree with TRBD2. This CDR3 spans 12 amino acids. The germline CDR1 and CDR2 sequences are DFQATT and SNEGSKA (reference sequence). Unmatched junction bases numbered 8, after V lost 6 bases and J lost 7 bases. The CDR3 loop reads CSAAGGPGEQYF. CDR3 nucleotides: TGCAGTGCCGCGGGGGGCCCGGGAGAGCAGTACTTC.

About this clonotype: A junction boundary mismatches the germline segment, possibly from a read error. The chain recombines TRBV4-1 with TRBJ1-1; D not resolved. The CDR3 extends over 13 amino acids. Germline CDR1 MGHRA, CDR2 YSYEKL. CDR3 nucleotides: TGCGCCAGCAACCAAGAACTGAACACTGAAGCTTTCTTT. This sequence encodes CASNQELNTEAFF.

This clonotype was counted at least ten times. This rearrangement joins TRBV7-2 to TRBJ2-5, with D tentatively TRBD2 (5 bases). Germline V gives CDR1 SGHTA, CDR2 FQGNSA. V lost 6 bases and J 3 bases, leaving 14 bases between the germline ends. The CDR3 covers 14 residues. CDR3 DNA: TGTGCCAGCAGTTCATATGCCGGGGAAGAGACCCAGTACTTC. This codes for CASSSYAGEETQYF.

This clonotype was picked up many times. The rearrangement links TRBV2 to TRBJ1-2; D may be TRBD1 (5 bases). CDR1 and CDR2 (germline): SNHLY, FYNNEI. The CDR3 contains 12 residues. The V and J ends lost 4 bases and 5 bases respectively, with 8 bases between them. CDR3 bases: TGTGCCAGCAGTGTTCAGGGTTATGGCTACACCTTC. Translating gives CASSVQGYGYTF.

In this sample, this clonotype turned up many times. This chain uses TRBV2 with TRBJ2-7; D might be TRBD1 (6 bases). The CDR3 runs to 12 residues. V was cut by 7 bases and J by 2 bases, with 9 bases left in between. Germline V gives CDR1 SNHLY, CDR2 FYNNEI. CDR3 residues: CASKRDTYEQYF. DNA of the CDR3: TGTGCCAGCAAGAGGGACACCTACGAGCAGTACTTC. Variable domain in full (rest from reference TRBV2 and TRBJ2-7): EPEVTQTPSHQVTQMGQEVILRCVPISNHLYFYWYRQILGQKVEFLVSFYNNEISEKSEIFDDQFSVERPDGSNFTLKIRSTKLEDSAMYFCASKRDTYEQYFGPGTRLTVT.

In regard to this clonotype: This sequence may be a read error, since a much larger clone differs from it by one base. Given the absence of the conserved phenylalanine or tryptophan at the CDR3 end, a read error is likely. The chain uses TRBV2 and TRBJ1-1; D is undetermined. Germline lookup yields CDR1 SNHLY and CDR2 FYNNEI. The CDR3 extends over 13 amino acids. Trimming stripped 5 bases from V and 5 bases from J, with 12 bases between. The CDR3 region is CASSQASGTEAFL. The CDR3 DNA follows: TGTGCCAGCAGTCAGGCCTCTGGGACTGAAGCTTTCCTT.

The rearrangement joins TRBV7-2 to TRBJ1-5; TRBD1 matches at 8 bases. J was trimmed by 0 bases and V by 7 bases; bases with no gene match: 11. CDR3 length equals 17 residues. Germline-derived CDR1 and CDR2 are SGHTA and FQGNSA. The CDR3 spells CASTKPTGTGSNQPQHF. The CDR3, as DNA: TGTGCCAGCACTAAACCCACCGGGACAGGTAGCAATCAGCCCCAGCATTTT.

The chain employs TRBV29-1 and TRBJ1-5, with D maybe TRBD1 (6 bases). The CDR3 covers 14 residues. CDR1 SQVTM and CDR2 ANQGSEA come from the germline V gene. V gave up 6 bases and J gave up 3 bases, with 15 bases separating them. CDR3 DNA sequence: TGCAGCGTCTGGGGCGGGACATCCAATCAGCCCCAGCATTTT. This encodes CSVWGGTSNQPQHF. The full variable domain, in which reference TRBV29-1 and TRBJ1-5 provide the parts outside the CDR3, is SAVISQKPSRDICQRGTSLTIQCQVDSQVTMMFWYRQQPGQSLTLIATANQGSEATYESGFVIDKFPISRPNLTFSTLTVSNMSPEDSSIYLCSVWGGTSNQPQHFGDGTRLSIL.

This clonotype was seen a few times. A junction boundary mismatches the germline segment, possibly from a read error. V gene TRBV27 combines with J gene TRBJ2-7; tentatively, D is TRBD2 (6 bases). Germline CDR1 MNHEY, CDR2 SMNVEV (reference sequence). This CDR3 comprises 12 residues. CDR3 sequence: CASSLGGGELYF. CDR3 bases: TGTGCCAGCAGTTTAGGGGGAGGTGAGCTGTACTTC.

In its sample, this clonotype was seen many times. The chain combines TRBV18 with TRBJ2-1; TRBD1 matches at 9 bases. The CDR3 is made up of 16 amino acids. Germline CDR1 and CDR2: KGHSH and LQKENI. V was pared by 1 base and J by 7 bases, with 8 bases of the junction left unmatched. CDR3 nucleotide sequence: TGTGCCAGCTCACCACTAGGACAGGGGAACGGTAATGAGCAGTTCTTC. Translating gives CASSPLGQGNGNEQFF.

Concerning this clonotype: This may be a read error: a much more frequent sequence differs by one nucleotide. The chain has TRBV4-1 and TRBJ1-2, with D uncertain. V was shortened by 0 bases and J by 4 bases, with 15 bases between the two germline ends. This CDR3 comprises 16 residues. Germline V gene lookup returns CDR1 MGHRA and CDR2 YSYEKL. CDR3 in DNA: TGCGCCAGCAGCCAAGATACATCCTTGGCGGCCTATGGCTACACCTTC. It yields the protein CASSQDTSLAAYGYTF.

This clonotype was counted once. This chain links TRBV12-3 or TRBV12-4 with TRBJ2-7, with 14 nucleotides matching TRBD2. This CDR3 contains 16 residues. Trimming at V came to 5 bases and at J to 4 bases, leaving 7 bases not matched to a gene. The CDR3 reads CASSPGTSGRKYEQYF. DNA of the CDR3: TGTGCCAGCAGTCCCGGGACTAGCGGGAGAAAGTACGAGCAGTACTTC.

This clonotype turned up a few times. The CDR3 nucleotides read TGCAGTGCTAGTCCTAGCGGGAGTCCCCTTGACCGGAATGAGCAGTTCTTC. Translating gives CSASPSGSPLDRNEQFF. V is TRBV20-1 and J is TRBJ2-1; 10 bases map to TRBD2. Germline V gives CDR1 DFQATT, CDR2 SNEGSKA (reference sequence). V dropped 3 bases and J dropped 7; count of bases not matched to a gene: 15. The CDR3 covers 17 residues.

A few counts support this clonotype. A much more abundant neighbour one base away suggests this may be a read error. The chain employs TRBV28 and TRBJ2-5; TRBD1 might be the D (5 bases). The CDR3 is made up of 14 amino acids. Germline-derived CDR1 and CDR2 are MDHEN and SYDVKM. The CDR3 DNA reads TGTGCCAGCAGTTTCGGAGACAGCCAAGAGGCCCAGTACTTC. Translated, it gives CASSFGDSQEAQYF.

This clonotype came up a few times. CDR3 residues: CASSYSPSNYGYTF. The CDR3 DNA reads as TGTGCCAGCAGTTACTCTCCGAGTAACTATGGCTACACCTTC. This rearrangement joins TRBV6-8 to TRBJ1-2, with D uncertain. Trimming stripped 0 bases from V and 1 base from J, with 6 bases between. Germline V CDR1 and CDR2: MNHGY, SAAAGT. The CDR3 has 14 amino acids.

This clonotype was counted a few times. The gene calls are TRBV6-2 or TRBV6-3 and TRBJ2-1; 8 bases match TRBD2. The length of the CDR3 is 15 residues. J was trimmed by 6 bases and V by 7 bases; bases with no gene match: 11. Per germline, CDR1 MNHEY and CDR2 SVGEGT. This CDR3 is CASTAERGRLNEQFF. CDR3 DNA sequence: TGTGCCAGCACCGCGGAGCGGGGGAGGCTCAATGAGCAGTTCTTC.

This clonotype has a count of ten or more. The rearrangement joins TRBV2 to TRBJ1-6, with D possibly being TRBD1 (6 bases). The CDR3 contains 16 residues. The V gene's germline CDR1 is SNHLY and CDR2 FYNNEI. The V gene lost 0 bases and the J gene lost 9 bases, with 15 bases spanning the gap. The CDR3 loop reads CASSEAGADRSSPLHF. The CDR3 bases are TGTGCCAGCAGTGAAGCGGGGGCGGACCGGAGTTCACCCCTCCACTTT.

Details on this clonotype: With a much larger clone just one base away, this may be a read error. The chain is built from TRBV28 and TRBJ2-5, with 9 bases aligning to TRBD1. The CDR3 runs to 16 residues. Germline-derived CDR1 and CDR2 are MDHEN and SYDVKM. The CDR3 DNA sequence: TGTGCCAGCAGCCAACAAGATGGGACAGGGCAAGAGATCCAGTACTTC. It codes for CASSQQDGTGQEIQYF. Together with reference TRBV28 and TRBJ2-5, the CDR3 gives the full variable domain: DVKVTQSSRYLVKRTGEKVFLECVQDMDHENMFWYRQDPGLGLRLIYFSYDVKMKEKGDIPEGYSVSREKKERFSLILESASTNQTSMYLCASSQQDGTGQEIQYFGPGTRLLVL.